This is a list of T cell receptor beta chains from one sample in a study of cytomegalovirus exposure and HLA in healthy donors. The table came from immunoSEQ multiplex PCR; TCRdb's copy has only in-frame clones and leaves some out. The sample holds 180,000 or so clones; 75% to 90% are singletons and the top ten take about 10%. Sequenced material: PBMCs. The receptors were sampled from a man aged 18-30 years in good health and CMV-seropositive. Both conserved end residues are part of each CDR3. D genes are given only for firm matches. Size is omitted from some rows. Given values are once, few, many or a class for expanded clones.

J | D | length | size | V | CDR3 | DNA
TRBJ2-2 | TRBD1 | 14 | NA | TRBV6-1 | CASMRQGNTGELFF | TGTGCCAGCATGAGACAGGGAAACACCGGGGAGCTGTTTTTT
TRBJ2-1 | NA | 17 | NA | TRBV13 | CASSFFRRLGPSNEQFF | TGTGCCAGCAGCTTCTTCCGGCGGCTGGGGCCCAGCAATGAGCAGTTCTTC
TRBJ2-2 | NA | 12 | NA | TRBV5-4 | CASSSGTQELFF | TGTGCCAGCAGCTCCGGGACTCAGGAGCTGTTTTTT
TRBJ1-2 | TRBD1 | 17 | NA | TRBV6-1 | CASSQGQGQGWRYGYTF | TGTGCCAGCAGTCAAGGACAGGGCCAAGGTTGGCGCTATGGCTACACCTTC
TRBJ1-5 | NA | 12 | NA | TRBV18 | CASSNRAQPQHF | TGTGCCAGCTCTAACAGGGCTCAGCCCCAGCATTTT
TRBJ1-2 | TRBD1 | 15 | NA | TRBV5-1 | CASSLLGTAPYGYTF | TGCGCCAGCAGCTTGCTTGGGACAGCACCCTATGGCTACACCTTC
TRBJ1-3 | NA | 13 | NA | TRBV15 | CATRTSSGNTIYF | TGTGCCACCAGAACAAGCTCTGGAAACACCATATATTTT
TRBJ1-2 | NA | 14 | NA | TRBV7-9 | CASRNGPRGYGYTF | TGTGCCAGCAGGAACGGACCGCGGGGCTATGGCTACACCTTC
TRBJ2-5 | TRBD2 | 13 | NA | TRBV2 | CASRRTSGETQYF | TGTGCCAGCAGGAGGACTAGCGGGGAGACCCAGTACTTC
TRBJ2-7 | NA | 13 | once | TRBV30 | CAWSPDRTYEQYF | TGTGCCTGGAGCCCAGACAGAACATACGAGCAGTACTTC
TRBJ2-3 | TRBD2 | 17 | NA | TRBV6-1 | CASSGLAGGQKADTQYF | TGTGCCAGCAGTGGACTAGCGGGGGGGCAGAAGGCAGATACGCAGTATTTT
TRBJ1-1 | NA | 12 | NA | TRBV13 | CASSSRVTEAFF | TGTGCCAGCAGCTCGCGGGTCACTGAAGCTTTCTTT
TRBJ1-1 | TRBD1 | 13 | NA | TRBV19 | CASSMQGATEAFF | TGTGCCAGTAGTATGCAGGGGGCCACTGAAGCTTTCTTT
TRBJ2-1 | NA | 15 | NA | TRBV7-2 | CASSLARGGADEQFF | TGTGCCAGCAGCTTAGCGCGAGGGGGGGCCGATGAGCAGTTCTTC
TRBJ2-7 | TRBD1 | 13 | NA | TRBV7-2 | CASSYRGWYEQYF | TGTGCCAGCAGTTACAGGGGGTGGTACGAGCAGTACTTC
TRBJ2-2 | TRBD2 | 16 | NA | TRBV7-2 | CASSYVAGAGTGELFF | TGTGCCAGCAGCTACGTAGCGGGGGCGGGAACCGGGGAGCTGTTTTTT
TRBJ2-3 | NA | 14 | NA | TRBV19 | CASSLALITDTQYF | TGTGCCAGTAGTCTAGCCCTTATCACAGATACGCAGTATTTT